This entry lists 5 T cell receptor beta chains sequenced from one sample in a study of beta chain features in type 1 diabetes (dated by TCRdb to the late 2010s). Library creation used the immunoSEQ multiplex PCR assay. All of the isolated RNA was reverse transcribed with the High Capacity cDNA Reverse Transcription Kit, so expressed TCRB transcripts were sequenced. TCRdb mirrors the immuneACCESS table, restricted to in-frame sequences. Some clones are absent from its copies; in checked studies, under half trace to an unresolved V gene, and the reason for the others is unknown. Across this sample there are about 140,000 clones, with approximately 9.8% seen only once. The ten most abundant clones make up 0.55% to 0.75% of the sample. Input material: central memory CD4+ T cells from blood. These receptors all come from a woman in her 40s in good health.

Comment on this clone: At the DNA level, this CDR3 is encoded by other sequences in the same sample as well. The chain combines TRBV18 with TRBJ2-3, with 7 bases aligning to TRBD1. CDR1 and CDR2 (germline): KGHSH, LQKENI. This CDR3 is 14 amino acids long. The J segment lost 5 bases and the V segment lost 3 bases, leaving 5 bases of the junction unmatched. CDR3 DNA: TGTGCCAGCTCACCCCGACAGGGTGGAGATACGCAGTATTTT. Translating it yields CASSPRQGGDTQYF.

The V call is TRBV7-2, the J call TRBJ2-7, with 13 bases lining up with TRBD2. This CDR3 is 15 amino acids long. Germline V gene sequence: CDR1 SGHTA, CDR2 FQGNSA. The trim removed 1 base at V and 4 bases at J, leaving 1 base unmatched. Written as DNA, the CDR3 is TGTGCCAGCAGCTTAGGGACTAGCGGGGGATACGAGCAGTACTTC. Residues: CASSLGTSGGYEQYF.

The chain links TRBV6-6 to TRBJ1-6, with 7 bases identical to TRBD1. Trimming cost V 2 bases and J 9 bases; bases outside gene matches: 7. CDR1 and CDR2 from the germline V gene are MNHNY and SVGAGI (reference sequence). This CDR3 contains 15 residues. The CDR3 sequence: CASSYPRTGGSPLHF. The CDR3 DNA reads TGTGCCAGCAGTTACCCCAGGACAGGCGGTTCACCCCTCCACTTT.

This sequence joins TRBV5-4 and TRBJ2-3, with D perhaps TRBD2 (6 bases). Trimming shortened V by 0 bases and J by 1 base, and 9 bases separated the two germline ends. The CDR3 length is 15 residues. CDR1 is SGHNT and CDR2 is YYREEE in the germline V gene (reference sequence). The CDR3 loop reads CASSLAKRGTDTQYF. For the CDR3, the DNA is TGTGCCAGCAGCTTGGCCAAGCGGGGCACAGATACGCAGTATTTT.

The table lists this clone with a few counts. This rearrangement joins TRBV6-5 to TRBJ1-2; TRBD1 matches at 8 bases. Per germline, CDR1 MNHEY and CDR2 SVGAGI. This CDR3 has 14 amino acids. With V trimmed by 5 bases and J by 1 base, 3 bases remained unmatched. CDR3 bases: TGTGCCAGCAGTCCGACAGGGGTTAACTATGGCTACACCTTC. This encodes CASSPTGVNYGYTF.